The 21 T cell receptor beta chains presented below share a single source sample, sequenced in a study of blood T cell repertoires in COVID-19. The repertoire was sequenced with immunoSEQ multiplex PCR; TCRdb's copy has only in-frame clones and lacks some. The repertoire holds some 340,000 clones, about 85% seen once, with around 3.4% in the top ten. Sequencing input: peripheral blood. Receptors originate from a young woman with acute or convalescent COVID-19.

The chain carries TRBV28 and TRBJ2-7, with D maybe TRBD1 (5 bases). The CDR3 extends over 12 amino acids. The V and J ends lost 5 bases and 6 bases respectively, with 11 bases between them. Germline assignment: CDR1 MDHEN and CDR2 SYDVKM. CDR3 amino acids: CASSNRQFEQYF. The CDR3 DNA is TGTGCCAGCAGTAATCGACAGTTCGAGCAGTACTTC.

This rearrangement joins TRBV19 to TRBJ2-1; no clear D gene. Germline CDR1 LNHDA, CDR2 SQIVND (reference sequence). V was trimmed by 3 bases and J by 10 bases, leaving 10 bases between them. This CDR3 has 12 amino acids. In DNA form, the CDR3 reads TGTGCCAGTAGTATCGGTGGGCGAGAGCAGTTCTTC. It is translated as CASSIGGREQFF.

This clone is a singleton in its sample. The V gene is TRBV3-1 (or the pseudogene TRBV3-2), the J gene TRBJ1-5; perhaps TRBD1 as D (5 bases). This CDR3 spans 19 amino acids. Trimming stripped 1 base from V and 4 bases from J, with 23 bases between. Germline V gene lookup returns CDR1 LGHDT and CDR2 YNNKEL (reference sequence). In DNA, the CDR3 is TGTGCCAGCAGCCAAGTTGGAGGGACTGGCCCCCCTTGGAATCAGCCCCAGCATTTT. Its translation: CASSQVGGTGPPWNQPQHF.

This chain joins TRBV30 and TRBJ1-6; D perhaps matches TRBD1 (5 bases). Trimming shortened V by 2 bases and J by 9 bases, and 11 bases separated the two germline ends. The CDR3 is 13 amino acids. Germline V lookup: CDR1 GTSNPN, CDR2 SVGIG (reference sequence). CDR3: CAWSPRDSSPLHF. The CDR3 DNA reads as TGTGCCTGGAGTCCACGGGACTCTTCACCCCTCCACTTT.

The rearrangement uses TRBV19 and TRBJ2-3; D might be TRBD2 (7 bases). Trimming left V 7 bases short and J 4 bases short, with 12 bases between. The CDR3 spans 13 residues. The germline V gene has CDR1 LNHDA and CDR2 SQIVND (reference sequence). CDR3 in amino acids: CASMGGGADTQYF. DNA of the CDR3: TGTGCCAGTATGGGCGGGGGCGCAGATACGCAGTATTTT.

The V call is TRBV18, the J call TRBJ2-5; D ambiguous. The CDR3 is made up of 13 amino acids. Deletions cut 0 bases from V and 4 bases from J, with 6 bases between. Germline V gene lookup returns CDR1 KGHSH and CDR2 LQKENI. The CDR3 nucleotides are TGTGCCAGCTCACCACCTTCCCGAGAGACCCAGTACTTC. Translated: CASSPPSRETQYF.

This clone was detected only once. The chain couples TRBV30 to TRBJ1-5; 7 positions match TRBD1. After removal of 1 base from V and 5 bases from J, the junction contained 5 bases not matched to a gene. The V gene's germline CDR1 is GTSNPN and CDR2 SVGIG (reference sequence). The length of the CDR3 is 14 residues. The CDR3 coding sequence is TGTGCCTGGAGTGGAGGGGGCGGAGATCAGCCCCAGCATTTT. Its protein is CAWSGGGGDQPQHF.

This clone has a handful of counts. This rearrangement joins TRBV24-1 to TRBJ2-2; D might be TRBD2 (5 bases). CDR1 is KGHDR and CDR2 is SFDVKD in the germline V gene. Trimming removed 5 bases from V and 4 bases from J, with 10 bases in between. The CDR3 has 14 residues. CDR3 in amino acids: CATSAVGGTGELFF. The CDR3 DNA is TGTGCCACCAGTGCGGTTGGAGGCACCGGGGAGCTGTTTTTT.

CDR3 DNA: TGTGCCAGCAGTCGTAATTCACCCCTCCACTTT. Its translation: CASSRNSPLHF. The chain combines TRBV2 with TRBJ1-6, with unresolved D. Germline-derived CDR1 and CDR2 are SNHLY and FYNNEI. CDR3 length: 11 amino acids. Between the trimmed V and J ends, which lost 5 bases and 6 bases, there was a span of 2 bases.

The gene calls are TRBV11-3 and TRBJ2-1; possibly TRBD1 for D (5 bases). Germline assignment: CDR1 SGHNT and CDR2 YENEEA. The CDR3 sequence is 15 residues long. Trimming stripped 2 bases from V and 10 bases from J, with 18 bases between. DNA for the CDR3: TGTGCCAGCAGCTTAAGGGCAGGGTGGGTCGACGAGCAGTTCTTC. It codes for CASSLRAGWVDEQFF. The complete variable domain, with remaining parts taken from reference TRBV11-3 and TRBJ2-1, reads EAGVVQSPRYKIIEKKQPVAFWCNPISGHNTLYWYLQNLGQGPELLIRYENEEAVDDSQLPKDRFSAERLKGVDSTLKIQPAELGDSAVYLCASSLRAGWVDEQFFGPGTRLTVL.

V is TRBV19 and J is TRBJ2-1; maybe TRBD2 (5 bases). There are 15 residues in the CDR3. With 5 bases removed from V and 3 bases from J, the gap between germline ends came to 14 bases. Germline V CDR1 and CDR2: LNHDA, SQIVND (reference sequence). The CDR3 region has the DNA TGTGCCAGTAGTCGGTCTAGCCGGGACTACAATGAGCAGTTCTTC. It encodes CASSRSSRDYNEQFF.

The rearrangement links TRBV5-1 to TRBJ1-4, with TRBD1 matching over 11 bases. Per germline, CDR1 SGHRS and CDR2 YFSETQ. V dropped 4 bases and J dropped 3; count of bases not matched to a gene: 5. This CDR3 contains 16 residues. The CDR3 DNA follows: TGCGCCAGCAGCCCCGGACAGGGGGCCCCTAATGAAAAACTGTTTTTT. Translating gives CASSPGQGAPNEKLFF. The full variable domain, in which reference TRBV5-1 and TRBJ1-4 provide the parts outside the CDR3, is KAGVTQTPRYLIKTRGQQVTLSCSPISGHRSVSWYQQTPGQGLQFLFEYFSETQRNKGNFPGRFSGRQFSNSRSEMNVSTLELGDSALYLCASSPGQGAPNEKLFFGSGTQLSVL.

The V and J genes are TRBV5-5 and TRBJ2-7; unclear D gene. Trimming took off 1 base at V and 3 bases at J, with 8 bases between the two ends. Germline-derived CDR1 and CDR2 are SGHKS and YYEKEE (reference sequence). The CDR3 extends over 13 amino acids. The CDR3 DNA reads as TGTGCCAGCAGCTTGCAGGTGAGCTACGAGCAGTACTTC. It is translated as CASSLQVSYEQYF. Based on the CDR3 plus reference TRBV5-5 and TRBJ2-7, the full variable domain is DAGVTQSPTHLIKTRGQQVTLRCSPISGHKSVSWYQQVLGQGPQFIFQYYEKEERGRGNFPDRFSARQFPNYSSELNVNALLLGDSALYLCASSLQVSYEQYFGPGTRLTVT.

This sequence joins TRBV4-2 and TRBJ2-7, with 9 bases matching TRBD2. Germline trimming cut 4 bases from V and 1 base from J; bases unmatched to any gene: 8. From germline, CDR1 is LGHNA and CDR2 YNFKEQ. This CDR3 comprises 16 residues. Written as DNA, the CDR3 is TGTGCCAGCAGCCTCCCGGCGGGAGGGGTATCCTACGAGCAGTACTTC. It translates to CASSLPAGGVSYEQYF.

The V call is TRBV2, the J call TRBJ2-3; 13 bases are a match to TRBD2. This CDR3 contains 17 residues. Looked up from germline, CDR1 is SNHLY and CDR2 is FYNNEI. V lost 5 bases to trimming and J lost 4 bases; unmatched junction nucleotides: 9. The CDR3 coding sequence is TGTGCCAGCAGTCTTGTTGGACTAGCGGGAGTACCAGATACGCAGTATTTT. Amino acid sequence: CASSLVGLAGVPDTQYF.

V gene TRBV10-1 combines with J gene TRBJ1-3; 7 bases are a match to TRBD1. V shed 7 bases and J 1 base; nucleotides not matched to a gene: 4. In germline, CDR1 is WNHNN, CDR2 SYGVQD (reference sequence). The CDR3 sequence is 14 residues long. The CDR3 loop reads CASKGAYSGNTIYF. The CDR3 coding sequence is TGCGCCAGCAAGGGGGCGTATTCTGGAAACACCATATATTTT.

This clone was recorded a few times. The chain employs TRBV24-1 and TRBJ2-3, with a possible D match to TRBD1 (6 bases). Germline-derived CDR1 and CDR2 are KGHDR and SFDVKD. The CDR3 is 17 amino acids. V lost 3 bases and J 2 bases, leaving 17 bases between the germline ends. The DNA of the CDR3 is TGTGCCACCAGTGATACTGCTAGGGGGACGATCACAGATACGCAGTATTTT. Its translation is CATSDTARGTITDTQYF.

The chain has TRBV19 and TRBJ1-1; D ambiguous. CDR3 size: 13 residues. Germline loops: CDR1 LNHDA, CDR2 SQIVND (reference sequence). V gave up 6 bases and J gave up 0 bases, with 8 bases separating them. DNA for the CDR3: TGTGCCAGTAGAGTCTCGGTGAACACTGAAGCTTTCTTT. This gives the protein CASRVSVNTEAFF.

This chain connects TRBV6-5 to TRBJ1-1, with 7 positions matching TRBD1. There are 15 residues in the CDR3. From germline, CDR1 is MNHEY and CDR2 SVGAGI. Trimming at V came to 5 bases and at J to 5 bases, leaving 11 bases not matched to a gene. The chain's CDR3 is CASSPSDRRGTEAFF. In DNA form, the CDR3 reads TGTGCCAGCAGTCCTTCGGACAGGAGGGGGACTGAAGCTTTCTTT.

The J gene is TRBJ2-5, the V gene TRBV23-1; D unresolved. TRBV23-1 is an open reading frame whose function is uncertain. V was pared by 0 bases and J by 0 bases, with 8 bases between. This CDR3 comprises 15 residues. CDR3 sequence reads: CASSQSAVYQETQYF. As DNA, the CDR3 is TGCGCCAGCAGTCAATCGGCGGTATACCAAGAGACCCAGTACTTC.

The chain joins TRBV12-3 or TRBV12-4 to TRBJ2-7; 9 bases agree with TRBD1. The CDR3 covers 12 residues. V lost 4 bases and J lost 12; bases outside the gene matches: 7. The CDR3 here is CASSSKRDRAYF. In nucleotides, the CDR3 is TGTGCCAGCAGTTCGAAGCGGGACAGGGCGTACTTC.